This T cell receptor (beta chain) came from a study of cytomegalovirus exposure and HLA in healthy donors (dated 2017 in TCRdb). Notes on the research overall: An earlier analysis of about 560 of the donors reported about 300 Gb of sequence data and around 120 million unique TCR beta sequences obtained from approximately 180 million T cells. An early release that covered more than 550 HLA-typed donors contained 300 to 350 gigabases of sequencing data and 75 million to 100 million unique TCR sequences. Among the roughly 400 genotyped donors, more than 70% belonged to the genetic ancestry cluster associated with self-reported Caucasian donors. The aim of the study was to test whether cataloging public T cell receptors could identify signatures of past pathogen exposure. The study used immunosequencing to profile the T cell repertoires of approximately 640 subjects and linked those repertoires to cytomegalovirus serostatus. A separate validation cohort of more than 100 different subjects was used in addition to the approximately 610-subject first cohort. To predict cytomegalovirus infection status, the study combined high-throughput TCR immunosequencing, statistical association of individual TCRs with disease status, and machine learning. To study patterns of TCR occurrence, a later analysis re-analyzed previously published TCR beta repertoires from just over 650 donors and added high-resolution HLA genotyping. Rather than using new phenotypic data, the later analysis identified candidate immune exposures from TCR beta sequences and from how often those sequences occurred across donors. An earlier analysis of around 540 of the donors applied high-throughput TCR beta sequencing to assess whether each TCR beta V gene segment acted as functional or pseudogenic. Donor age, sex, ethnicity and CMV serostatus were compiled alongside the repertoire data. In a later genetic analysis, genome-wide SNP genotypes for about 65% of the roughly 700 donors were used, and that subset was treated as a discovery cohort. All discovery cohort repertoires had been generated on a single sequencing platform. HLA typing covered class I and class II loci at four-digit resolution. Typing coverage varied by locus: about 620-630 donors for A, B, C, DRB1 and DQB1; roughly 560 for DQA1; 606 for DPA1; more than 450 for DPB1. Roughly five DR-DQ haplotypes were handled as single units for association and clustering because linkage in the cohort was strong. Across 300 to 500 genotyped donors of the cohort, an average of approximately 240,000 unique TCR beta nucleotide sequences per donor were sequenced, and around 20% of those sequences were non-productive. The paper as a whole reports these results and caveats: Only TCR beta chains were sequenced in this cohort, and the absence of alpha or paired-chain data limited detectable features. Compared with the roughly 710-donor mean, donors in an Asian-associated ancestry cluster had fewer N-insertions in productive TCRs, according to a later genetic analysis. A further reported finding was that TCR beta sequences accurately predicted the HLA-A and HLA-B alleles for most subjects in the first cohort. Specific HLA alleles were associated with 16,951 TCR beta sequences at a false discovery rate of 0.05 in a later analysis. The presence/absence analyses assumed that sequencing depth was roughly uniform across donors, and that assumption may not be true. Correlated functional status among segregating V segments might be attributable to linkage disequilibrium, but an unknown experimental factor could not be ruled out. The sequencing pipeline was judged likely to have produced a cluster of highly shared sequence variants as a technical artifact. Because the 87-base-pair reads could not distinguish some IMGT-functional V segments, including TRBV6-2 and TRBV6-3, those segments were excluded. In vitro tests confirmed that a few of the cytomegalovirus-associated TCR beta chains recognize cytomegalovirus antigens. Across donors, most TCR sequences were observed very rarely, whereas some public TCRs were present in many individuals. The authors suggested that the approach could potentially be generalized to other disease states and immunological phenotypes. A later analysis found that HLA-associated TCR beta chains were more clonally expanded and had lower generation probabilities than equally common non-associated chains. A total of 150 or so TCR beta chains were listed by the study as associated with cytomegalovirus. For the cohort, immune exposure information was limited to CMV serostatus. In a later analysis, TCR association rates were found to vary across HLA loci, with the most associated TCRs seen for DRB1 alleles and the fewest for HLA-C alleles. In both the original and validation cohorts, the classifier was reported to diagnose cytomegalovirus status with high specificity and sensitivity. A later genetic analysis associated a missense DCLRE1C variant with V-gene and J-gene trimming of TCR beta chains, and an independent cohort replicated the association. Most CMV-associated TCR beta chains appeared to be HLA-restricted in a later analysis, and the HLA associations seemed to be driven largely by CMV exposure. Assigning TCR associations to individual alleles was difficult when HLA alleles, especially DR and DQ, strongly co-occurred. In a later analysis, several top co-occurrence clusters were reported to appear linked to parvovirus B19, influenza, CMV and Epstein-Barr virus. Broadly in line with IMGT annotations, most TCR beta V segments showed up in productive rearrangements about 87% or about 30% of the time in an earlier analysis of several hundred of the donors. Because HLA typing was missing for some donors at each locus, association tests included only the typed subset. Because counts were too low, around 18 rarely observed V segments, including chromosome 9 orphons, were left out of the earlier analysis of 587 of the donors.

Library method: the immunoSEQ multiplex PCR assay. The multiplex PCR relied on a mix of 60 forward primers for TCR Vbeta segments and 13 reverse primers for TCR Jbeta segments. A multiplex PCR assay on genomic DNA amplified the CDR3 region of rearranged TCR beta genes. The amplified TCR beta libraries were sequenced on the Illumina HiSeq System as 87-base-pair reads. As for the authors' bioinformatics: Across the 700 or so repertoires, a later analysis counted tens of millions of unique TCR beta chains, roughly 11 million of which were shared by at least two donors. To remove PCR and sequencing errors, raw reads were error-corrected and collapsed into unique sequences using a nearest-neighbor algorithm that merged closely related sequences. V, D and J gene segments were assigned by aligning CDR3 sequences to IMGT reference sequences. For a sequence to be retained, a match of at least six nucleotides was required to both a V gene segment and a J gene segment. A rearrangement counted as productive if the CDR3 had no stop codons and remained in frame with V and J, and every other rearrangement counted as non-productive. CDR3 was defined according to IMGT convention as the region running from the second conserved V-encoded cysteine to the conserved J-encoded phenylalanine. The earlier analysis of approximately 590 of the donors excluded any sequence lacking an unambiguous match to a single V gene segment. An earlier analysis of 587 of the donors called V segments functional above 56.7% productive rearrangements and segregating when the between-donor standard deviation exceeded 5%. To diagnose cytomegalovirus status from the catalog of TCR beta chain sequences, a statistical classification framework was built. In a later analysis, TCR nucleotide sequences were compared against IMGT/GENE-DB human TR gene sequences so that V and J genes could be assigned. The TCRdist pipeline was used in a later analysis to assign CDR3 sequences and most-parsimonious VDJ recombination scenarios. In a later analysis, each TCR beta chain was defined by its CDR3 amino acid sequence together with its V-gene family, and reads without a unique V-gene family were excluded. As a way to deal with suspected cross-contamination and a sequencing artifact, a later analysis dropped hundreds of nucleotide sequences that were highly shared and had low generation probability. In a later analysis, a clonal expansion index was calculated for each public chain from normalized within-repertoire ranks of inferred template counts. In a later analysis, generation probabilities were computed using a VDJ recombination model fitted to out-of-frame rearrangements, and the results were checked against IGoR. In a later analysis, TCR-TCR, TCR-HLA and TCR-CMV co-occurrence was scored with hypergeometric tests, and a repertoire-size bias correction was applied to TCR pairs. A later analysis estimated false discovery rates by permuting HLA or CMV assignments 20 times. In a later analysis, co-occurring TCRs were grouped using DBSCAN, and TCRdist sequence similarity was added for clustering within HLA-allele-positive subsets. For co-occurrence clustering, repertoires with fewer than 30,000 or more than 120,000 public chains were excluded, along with five repertoires with anomalous nucleotide sharing. Here the immuneACCESS table is served through TCRdb, limited to in-frame sequences with V and J called. Missing clones are a known gap in these copies; in checked studies unresolved V genes cover under half, and the rest lacks a known reason. The V and J calls and clone size come from that table; D and trimming were worked out from the DNA. The sample table records roughly 130,000 clones; just under 75% of these occur just once. The leading ten clones occupy 6.6% of the sample.

Trimming takes 5 bases off V and 5 bases off J; junction bases not matched to a gene: 4. In the germline V gene (reference sequence), CDR1 corresponds to MNHEY and CDR2 to SMNVEV. The CDR3 measures 14 amino acids from cysteine to phenylalanine. The retained sequence is limited to the CDR3, 42 bases, with the frame set at the first base. Worth noting for this clone: It lacks a known antigen. No much larger clone is present one base from it, and per-base qualities are unavailable.

The cohort consisted of 600 or so healthy bone marrow donors. Cohort members were all nominally healthy when sampled, although unrecorded immune exposures were likely present. The donor tested CMV seropositive and was one of the 289 seropositive cohort members. Each donor provided a peripheral blood sample, and peripheral blood mononuclear cells were used for TCR beta sequencing. The Qiagen DNeasy Blood Extraction Kit was used to extract genomic DNA from the blood cell samples. This sequence originates from a man in his forties or fifties in good health and CMV-seropositive. The sample comprised PBMCs. The rearranged segments are TRBV27 and TRBJ2-2; 8 central nucleotides agree with TRBD1. In nucleotide form, the sequence is TGTGCCAGCAGTCCCAGGACAGGGACCGGGGAGCTGTTTTTT. It encodes CASSPRTGTGELFF.